This entry features one T cell receptor (beta chain) sequence. Its antigen remains unidentified. The sample comes from a study of T cell clonotyping in hematopoietic cell transplantation. Regarding the study as a whole: CD4 and CD8 repertoire contributions could not be separated without sorting.

Produced via immunoSEQ multiplex PCR; TCRdb's table is partial and in-frame only. This sample has 14,000 or so clones, with about 98% found just once. This TCR was sampled from a female patient aged 50-65 years who had an allogeneic stem cell transplant from an unrelated donor, so T cells may come from the graft donor. Some clones in this sample may be carry-over from other donors' samples. The sample consisted of peripheral blood mononuclear cells, taken 30 days after allogeneic stem cell transplant.

The CDR3 sequence: CSADRGWNEQFF. CDR3 nucleotides: TGCAGCGCGGACAGGGGATGGAATGAGCAGTTCTTC. The chain recombines TRBV29-1 with TRBJ2-1; 9 bases line up with TRBD1. V was pared by 7 bases and J by 7 bases, with 5 bases of the junction left unmatched. The CDR3 is 12 residues long. Germline CDR1 SQVTM, CDR2 ANQGSEA.